These 26 T cell receptor beta chains were all obtained from the same sample, sequenced in a study of blood T cell repertoires in COVID-19. TCRdb keeps only in-frame clones here, not all; method: immunoSEQ multiplex PCR. The data show fewer than 200,000 clones, with approximately 87% seen just once and about an eighth held by the top ten. Sequencing was performed on peripheral blood. The receptors here all came from a woman in her 70s with COVID-19, enrolled during active disease.

The J gene is TRBJ2-7, the V gene TRBV15; the match to TRBD1 covers 9 bases. The ends lost 3 bases at V and 2 bases at J; junction bases unmatched: 8. This CDR3 comprises 16 residues. CDR1 is LNHNV, CDR2 YYDKDF, per germline (reference sequence). The DNA of the CDR3 is TGTGCCACCAGCAGGGACAGGGGCCGAGTCGCCTACGAGCAGTACTTC. It is translated as CATSRDRGRVAYEQYF.

The rearrangement links TRBV4-1 to TRBJ1-2; 8 nucleotides agree with TRBD1. The length of the CDR3 is 16 residues. The V gene's germline CDR1 is MGHRA and CDR2 YSYEKL. V was clipped by 3 bases and J by 4 bases; unmatched bases: 10. This chain's CDR3 is CASSQDRVIHPYGYTF. In DNA, the CDR3 is TGCGCCAGCAGCCAGGACAGGGTTATCCATCCCTATGGCTACACCTTC.

This clone occurred a few times. The gene calls are TRBV6-2 or TRBV6-3 and TRBJ2-7; TRBD1 matches at 7 bases. V lost 5 bases, J lost 1 base, and 5 bases stayed unmatched. Germline V gene data show CDR1 as MNHEY and CDR2 as SVGEGT. The CDR3 consists of 14 residues. CDR3 region: CASSDRVRSYEQYF. In DNA, the CDR3 is TGTGCCAGCAGTGACAGGGTTAGGTCCTACGAGCAGTACTTC.

The genes are TRBV28 and TRBJ2-1; tentative D call: TRBD1 (6 bases). V lost 7 bases and J 6 bases, leaving 10 bases between the germline ends. The CDR3 is 12 residues long. CDR1 MDHEN and CDR2 SYDVKM come from the germline V gene. The CDR3 DNA follows: TGTGCCAGCAAAGAGGGGGTCAATGAGCAGTTCTTC. As protein: CASKEGVNEQFF.

The chain is built from TRBV6-5 and TRBJ1-3; D is perhaps TRBD1 (5 bases). V was clipped by 0 bases and J by 0 bases, with 9 bases between them. The CDR3 covers 16 residues. Germline V CDR1 and CDR2: MNHEY, SVGAGI. The CDR3 bases are TGTGCCAGCAGTTACTCGTCAGGGCCCTCTGGAAACACCATATATTTT. It is translated as CASSYSSGPSGNTIYF.

The gene calls are TRBV5-6 and TRBJ1-2, with 11 positions matching TRBD1. CDR1 SGHDT and CDR2 YYEEEE come from the germline V gene. Trimming at V came to 1 base and at J to 5 bases, leaving 7 bases not matched to a gene. This CDR3 is built from 16 residues. The DNA of the CDR3 is TGTGCCAGCAGCTTGTATGGACAGGGGGCCTGGTATGGCTACACCTTC. It encodes CASSLYGQGAWYGYTF.

V is TRBV28 and J is TRBJ2-1, with D perhaps matching TRBD1 (6 bases). Trimming removed 4 bases at V and 1 base at J, with 17 bases between. This CDR3 is 17 amino acids long. Looked up from germline, CDR1 is MDHEN and CDR2 is SYDVKM. This CDR3 is CASSSHSGDKSYNEQFF. In nucleotides, the CDR3 is TGTGCCAGCAGTTCCCACTCAGGGGACAAATCCTACAATGAGCAGTTCTTC.

The chain carries TRBV28 and TRBJ2-3, with TRBD1 identical over 8 bases. This CDR3 contains 17 residues. V trimming: 3 bases; J trimming: 2 bases; junction bases outside the gene matches: 10. Looked up from germline, CDR1 is MDHEN and CDR2 is SYDVKM. The CDR3 sequence: CASSFPSTGVDTDTQYF. Written as DNA, the CDR3 is TGTGCCAGCAGTTTCCCCTCGACAGGGGTCGACACAGATACGCAGTATTTT.

V is TRBV28 and J is TRBJ1-1, with unresolved D. Germline-derived CDR1 and CDR2 are MDHEN and SYDVKM. The CDR3 length is 12 residues. V gave up 8 bases and J gave up 4 bases, with 11 bases separating them. The CDR3 spells CASLTLGTEAFF. Here the CDR3 DNA reads TGTGCCAGCCTGACTTTGGGCACTGAAGCTTTCTTT.

This clone has just one count. The rearrangement links TRBV2 to TRBJ1-1, with TRBD1 identical over 7 bases. The CDR3 has 13 amino acids. Unmatched junction bases numbered 6, after V lost 7 bases and J lost 4 bases. Germline CDR1 is SNHLY and CDR2 is FYNNEI. The CDR3 is CASKNSGGTEAFF. CDR3 sequence (DNA): TGTGCCAGCAAAAACTCAGGGGGCACTGAAGCTTTCTTT.

This chain joins TRBV10-3 and TRBJ1-1, with 10 positions matching TRBD1. The CDR3 length is 13 residues. After removal of 7 bases from V and 3 bases from J, the junction contained 2 bases not matched to a gene. From germline, CDR1 is ENHRY and CDR2 SYGVKD. The CDR3 sequence: CAITGTGDTEAFF. DNA for the CDR3: TGTGCCATCACCGGGACAGGGGACACTGAAGCTTTCTTT.

The CDR3 region has the DNA TGTGCCAGCAGTTTTAGACAGGGGAATTCACCCCTCCACTTT. Protein: CASSFRQGNSPLHF. The V and J genes are TRBV27 and TRBJ1-6; 8 bases map to TRBD1. V lost 3 bases, J lost 7 bases, and 2 bases stayed unmatched. The CDR3 loop spans 14 amino acids. The germline gives CDR1 MNHEY, CDR2 SMNVEV (reference sequence).

The chain couples TRBV18 to TRBJ1-3, with D hard to call. CDR3 length: 16 amino acids. Germline CDR1 and CDR2: KGHSH and LQKENI. Trimming shortened V by 0 bases and J by 3 bases, and 12 bases separated the two germline ends. The CDR3 DNA sequence: TGTGCCAGCTCACCACCGGTCCGAGGGTATGGAAACACCATATATTTT. The encoded protein is CASSPPVRGYGNTIYF.

This chain uses TRBV3-1 (or the pseudogene TRBV3-2) with TRBJ1-1; unclear D gene. The germline V and J ends were trimmed by 4 bases and 2 bases, with 8 bases remaining between them. This CDR3 contains 13 residues. Germline V CDR1 and CDR2: LGHDT, YNNKEL (reference sequence). For the CDR3, the DNA is TGTGCCAGCAGCCGGCAGATTAACACTGAAGCTTTCTTT. Residues: CASSRQINTEAFF.

The gene calls are TRBV19 and TRBJ2-7, with D unclear. This CDR3 spans 13 amino acids. CDR1 and CDR2 (germline): LNHDA, SQIVND (reference sequence). The V gene lost 4 bases and the J gene lost 2 bases, with 9 bases spanning the gap. The CDR3 loop is CASSTIDTYEQYF. The CDR3 DNA sequence: TGTGCCAGTAGTACAATTGACACCTACGAGCAGTACTTC. The variable domain in full, with the rest retrieved from reference TRBV19 and TRBJ2-7, is DGGITQSPKYLFRKEGQNVTLSCEQNLNHDAMYWYRQDPGQGLRLIYYSQIVNDFQKGDIAEGYSVSREKKESFPLTVTSAQKNPTAFYLCASSTIDTYEQYFGPGTRLTVT.

The J gene is TRBJ1-2, the V gene TRBV9, with D uncertain. Trimming left V 0 bases short and J 3 bases short, with 15 bases between. From germline, CDR1 is SGDLS and CDR2 YYNGEE. The CDR3 consists of 16 residues. The CDR3, as DNA: TGTGCCAGCAGCGTAGTGGCAGGTGGGGAGGACTATGGCTACACCTTC. Amino acid sequence: CASSVVAGGEDYGYTF.

This chain uses TRBV19 with TRBJ2-7; D unclear. Germline-derived CDR1 and CDR2 are LNHDA and SQIVND (reference sequence). Trimming took 5 bases from V and 3 from J, leaving 5 bases between them. This CDR3 region has 11 residues. CDR3 amino acids: CASSHNYEQYF. The CDR3 DNA reads as TGTGCCAGTAGTCACAACTACGAGCAGTACTTC.

This rearrangement joins TRBV28 to TRBJ1-5; 7 bases are a match to TRBD1. Germline loops: CDR1 MDHEN, CDR2 SYDVKM. V trimming: 9 bases; J trimming: 5 bases; junction bases outside the gene matches: 4. This CDR3 is 12 amino acids long. The CDR3 sequence is CASHTGDQPQHF. In DNA form, the CDR3 reads TGTGCCAGTCACACAGGGGATCAGCCCCAGCATTTT.

In DNA form, the CDR3 reads TGTGCCTGGACCCGGGACATTAAAATTGAAGCTTTCTTT. Amino acid sequence: CAWTRDIKIEAFF. The rearrangement joins TRBV30 to TRBJ1-1, with D possibly matching TRBD1 (6 bases). V lost 4 bases to trimming and J lost 7 bases, with 16 bases between them. Per germline, CDR1 GTSNPN and CDR2 SVGIG (reference sequence). This CDR3 is built from 13 residues.

This rearrangement joins TRBV2 to TRBJ2-1; 9 bases line up with TRBD1. This CDR3 is built from 15 residues. CDR1 is SNHLY, CDR2 FYNNEI, per germline. The V segment lost 5 bases and the J segment 7 bases; nucleotides outside the gene matches: 9. CDR3 bases: TGTGCCAGCAGTTACTCCGGGACAGGGTCAAATGAGCAGTTCTTC. Encoded protein: CASSYSGTGSNEQFF.

The chain joins TRBV2 to TRBJ2-7, with 8 bases lining up with TRBD2. The CDR3 spans 13 residues. V trimming: 8 bases; J trimming: 6 bases; junction bases outside the gene matches: 9. Germline assignment: CDR1 SNHLY and CDR2 FYNNEI. CDR3 sequence (DNA): TGTGCCAGCCGGGAGGGGTGGCTCCGCGAGCAGTACTTC. This codes for CASREGWLREQYF.

The chain joins TRBV5-1 to TRBJ1-4; TRBD1 is a possible D gene (5 bases). CDR1 and CDR2 (germline): SGHRS, YFSETQ. Trimming left V 1 base short and J 5 bases short, with 9 bases between. The CDR3 totals 14 residues. The CDR3 reads CASSLSAGNEKLFF. The DNA of the CDR3 is TGCGCCAGCAGCTTGTCGGCAGGGAATGAAAAACTGTTTTTT. The full variable domain, completed using reference TRBV5-1 and TRBJ1-4, is KAGVTQTPRYLIKTRGQQVTLSCSPISGHRSVSWYQQTPGQGLQFLFEYFSETQRNKGNFPGRFSGRQFSNSRSEMNVSTLELGDSALYLCASSLSAGNEKLFFGSGTQLSVL.

The rearrangement uses TRBV5-4 and TRBJ2-2; possibly TRBD2 for D (6 bases). V lost 0 bases to trimming and J lost 2 bases, with 8 bases between them. The V gene's germline CDR1 is SGHNT and CDR2 YYREEE (reference sequence). This CDR3 is 15 amino acids long. CDR3 bases: TGTGCCAGCAGCTTGGGGGGGGATAACACCGGGGAGCTGTTTTTT. It translates to CASSLGGDNTGELFF.

V usage is TRBV19 and J usage is TRBJ1-1; possibly TRBD1 for D (6 bases). The CDR3 is made up of 14 amino acids. Germline V CDR1 and CDR2: LNHDA, SQIVND (reference sequence). The V end lost 11 bases, the J end lost 3 bases, and 19 bases lay between the germline ends. CDR3 in amino acids: CASSVGQGYTEAFF. CDR3 nucleotide sequence: TGTGCCTCGAGCGTCGGGCAGGGGTACACTGAAGCTTTCTTT.

The V and J genes are TRBV7-2 and TRBJ1-1; 7 bases agree with TRBD1. With 3 bases clipped from V and 0 bases from J, the junction kept 1 base outside the gene matches. This CDR3 has 14 residues. In germline, CDR1 is SGHTA, CDR2 FQGNSA. The CDR3 loop reads CASSFGTVNTEAFF. In nucleotides, the CDR3 is TGTGCCAGCAGCTTCGGGACAGTGAACACTGAAGCTTTCTTT.

The V and J genes are TRBV10-3 and TRBJ2-3; 7 bases agree with TRBD2. The germline V gene encodes CDR1 ENHRY and CDR2 SYGVKD. After removal of 6 bases from V and 4 bases from J, the junction contained 7 bases not matched to a gene. The CDR3 contains 14 residues. CDR3 bases: TGTGCCATCAGAGAAAGCGGGATGTCAGATACGCAGTATTTT. Amino acids: CAIRESGMSDTQYF.